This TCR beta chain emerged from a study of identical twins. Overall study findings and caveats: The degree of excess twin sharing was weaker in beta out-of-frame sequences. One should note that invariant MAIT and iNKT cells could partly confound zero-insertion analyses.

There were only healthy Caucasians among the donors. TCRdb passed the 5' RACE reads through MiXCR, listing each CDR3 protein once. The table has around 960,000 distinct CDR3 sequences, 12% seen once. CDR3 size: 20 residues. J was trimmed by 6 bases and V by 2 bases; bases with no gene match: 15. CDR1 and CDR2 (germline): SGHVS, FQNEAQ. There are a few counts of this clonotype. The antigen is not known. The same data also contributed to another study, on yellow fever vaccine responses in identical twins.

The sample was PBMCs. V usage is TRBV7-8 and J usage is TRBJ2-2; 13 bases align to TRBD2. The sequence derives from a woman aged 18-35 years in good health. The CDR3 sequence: CASSLPPEGLAGVGAGELFF. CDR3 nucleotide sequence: TGTGCCAGCAGCTTACCGCCAGAAGGACTAGCGGGAGTGGGGGCCGGGGAGCTGTTTTTT.